The 7 T cell receptor beta chains given below trace back to one sample, sequenced in a study of OX40 agonist ivuxolimab in advanced cancers. Using immunoSEQ multiplex PCR, the repertoire was profiled, and TCRdb retains in-frame clones only, with some absent. There are about 48,000 clones in the sample; about three quarters occur only once, and 7.3% lies in the top ten. The specimen was CD4+ or CD8+ T cells sorted from blood, collected in a trial of the OX40 agonist ivuxolimab. The source is an adult with an advanced solid tumor such as melanoma, head and neck, liver or kidney cancer.

The chain has TRBV30 and TRBJ2-5; 12 bases align to TRBD2. Gene TRBJ2-7 matches the end of the DNA better, so the J call may be wrong. Germline CDR1 GTSNPN, CDR2 SVGIG (reference sequence). The CDR3 is made up of 14 amino acids. The CDR3 loop is CAWTSGRATYEQYF. DNA for the CDR3: TGTGCCTGGACTAGCGGGAGGGCCACCTACGAGCAGTACTTC.

The chain combines TRBV19 with TRBJ1-1; TRBD1 might be the D (5 bases). CDR1 and CDR2 (germline): LNHDA, SQIVND (reference sequence). The CDR3 contains 16 residues. Trimming shortened V by 0 bases and J by 1 base, and 12 bases separated the two germline ends. CDR3 sequence (DNA): TGTGCCAGTAGTATAGATCGACACCAGGGGAACACTGAAGCTTTCTTT. Protein product: CASSIDRHQGNTEAFF.

This sequence joins TRBV7-8 and TRBJ2-7; possibly TRBD2 for D (5 bases). Germline CDR1 and CDR2: SGHVS and FQNEAQ. The V and J ends lost 1 base and 4 bases respectively, with 11 bases between them. The CDR3 runs to 14 residues. The CDR3 bases are TGTGCCAGCAGCTTAGTGATGGGCGGGTACGAGCAGTACTTC. Protein: CASSLVMGGYEQYF.

This sequence joins TRBV5-4 and TRBJ2-7, with TRBD2 matching 9 bases. The V gene end was trimmed by 7 bases and the J gene end by 4 bases; junction bases not matched to a gene: 6. In germline, CDR1 is SGHNT, CDR2 YYREEE (reference sequence). The CDR3 has 13 residues. The CDR3 nucleotides are TGTGCCAGCCGGGCTAGCGGGAATTACGAGCAGTACTTC. Translated: CASRASGNYEQYF. The full variable domain, in which reference TRBV5-4 and TRBJ2-7 provide the parts outside the CDR3, is ETGVTQSPTHLIKTRGQQVTLRCSSQSGHNTVSWYQQALGQGPQFIFQYYREEENGRGNFPPRFSGLQFPNYSSELNVNALELDDSALYLCASRASGNYEQYFGPGTRLTVT.

V gene TRBV5-1 combines with J gene TRBJ2-5; D call uncertain. Matching the DNA end better, TRBJ2-7 makes the J call doubtful. Germline V gene data show CDR1 as SGHRS and CDR2 as YFSETQ. This CDR3 is 14 amino acids long. CDR3 DNA: TGCGCCAGCAGCTTGGAAGGGTCGATCTACGAGCAGTACTTC. As protein: CASSLEGSIYEQYF.

The chain is built from TRBV7-9 and TRBJ2-7, with no clear D. Trimming took 7 bases from V and 5 from J, leaving 12 bases between them. Germline V lookup: CDR1 SEHNR, CDR2 FQNEAQ (reference sequence). The CDR3 totals 12 residues. DNA of the CDR3: TGTGCCAGCACGGCCTTGGGCCACGAGCAGTACTTC. This encodes CASTALGHEQYF.

The rearrangement joins TRBV7-2 to TRBJ2-1; no reliable D call. Deletions cut 4 bases from V and 10 bases from J, with 11 bases between. CDR1 is SGHTA and CDR2 is FQGNSA in the germline V gene. This CDR3 spans 12 amino acids. The CDR3 region is CASSSISWEQFF. In nucleotides, the CDR3 is TGTGCCAGCAGCTCCATTTCATGGGAGCAGTTCTTC.